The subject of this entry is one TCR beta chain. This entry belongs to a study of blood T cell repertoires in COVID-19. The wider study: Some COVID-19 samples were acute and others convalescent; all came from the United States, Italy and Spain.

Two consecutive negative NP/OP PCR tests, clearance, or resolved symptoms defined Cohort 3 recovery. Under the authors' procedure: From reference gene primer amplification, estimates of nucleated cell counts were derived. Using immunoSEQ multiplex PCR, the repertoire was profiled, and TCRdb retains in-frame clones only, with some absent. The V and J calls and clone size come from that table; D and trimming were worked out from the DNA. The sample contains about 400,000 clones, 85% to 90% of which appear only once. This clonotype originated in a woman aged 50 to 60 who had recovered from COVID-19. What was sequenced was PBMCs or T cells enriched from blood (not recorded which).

The CDR3 DNA reads as TGTGCCATCAGGGGACAGGGTCTTTCTAACTATGGCTACACCTTC. Translated, it gives CAIRGQGLSNYGYTF. V is TRBV10-3 and J is TRBJ1-2; 9 bases are a match to TRBD1. V lost 6 bases, J lost 0 bases, and 5 bases stayed unmatched. CDR3 length: 15 amino acids. Germline CDR1 is ENHRY and CDR2 is SYGVKD.